Below, 13 T cell receptor beta chains from the same sample are listed, as sequenced in a study of OX40 agonist ivuxolimab in advanced cancers. Sequencing was performed with immunoSEQ multiplex PCR; in TCRdb, only in-frame clones are kept and a portion is missing. The data show approximately 60,000 clones, 82% seen once. The source was CD4+ or CD8+ T cells sorted from blood, collected in a trial of the OX40 agonist ivuxolimab. The receptor set was obtained from an adult with an advanced solid tumor such as melanoma, head and neck, liver or kidney cancer.

The chain couples TRBV21-1 to TRBJ1-4; the table's D gene call, TRBD1, was not cross checked with the DNA. TRBV21-1 is a pseudogene. The CDR3 consists of 16 residues. The CDR3, as DNA: TGTGCCAGCAGCAAGGACAGATATTTGATAGTTGAAAAACTGTTTTTT. The encoded protein is CASSKDRYLIVEKLFF.

The V call is TRBV12-5, the J call TRBJ1-1; D unclear. Trimming pared 1 base from V and 0 bases from J, leaving 9 bases between. The CDR3 has 15 amino acids. The germline CDR1 and CDR2 sequences are LGHNT and FRNRAP. CDR3 DNA: TGTGCTAGTGGTTTGGATAGTGGGATGAACACTGAAGCTTTCTTT. The encoded protein is CASGLDSGMNTEAFF.

The chain recombines TRBV2 with TRBJ2-3; D is perhaps TRBD1 or TRBD2 (6 bases each). The CDR3 is 16 amino acids. Trimming stripped 8 bases from V and 4 bases from J, with 22 bases between. The germline CDR1 and CDR2 sequences are SNHLY and FYNNEI. CDR3 amino acids: CASWSRGRGGADTQYF. DNA of the CDR3: TGTGCCAGCTGGAGCCGGGGCAGGGGAGGAGCAGATACGCAGTATTTT.

The genes are TRBV6-8 and TRBJ2-5, with D perhaps TRBD1 (6 bases). There are 13 residues in the CDR3. Germline V gene data show CDR1 as MNHGY and CDR2 as SAAAGT. V was trimmed by 9 bases and J by 4 bases, leaving 15 bases between them. CDR3 sequence reads: CARKQGEGETQYF. CDR3 sequence (DNA): TGTGCCAGGAAACAGGGTGAAGGAGAGACCCAGTACTTC.

The gene calls are TRBV6-1 and TRBJ1-4; possibly TRBD1 for D (5 bases). The CDR3 spans 16 residues. Trimming cost V 0 bases and J 2 bases, with 10 bases left between them. Looked up from germline, CDR1 is MNHNS and CDR2 is SASEGT. CDR3 DNA: TGTGCCAGCAGTGAAGCGATCGGGGCGACTAATGAAAAACTGTTTTTT. It yields the protein CASSEAIGATNEKLFF.

The chain carries TRBV18 and TRBJ2-2, with a possible D match to TRBD2 (5 bases). Germline V gene lookup returns CDR1 KGHSH and CDR2 LQKENI. Trimming pared 1 base from V and 4 bases from J, leaving 10 bases between. The length of the CDR3 is 15 residues. The DNA for the CDR3 is TGTGCCAGCTCACCACGAAGCGGATCCACCGGGGAGCTGTTTTTT. Protein: CASSPRSGSTGELFF.

The chain is built from TRBV19 and TRBJ2-7; TRBD2 is a possible D gene (5 bases). V was clipped by 5 bases and J by 7 bases, with 18 bases between them. CDR3 length equals 14 residues. The V gene's germline CDR1 is LNHDA and CDR2 SQIVND (reference sequence). The DNA for the CDR3 is TGTGCCAGTAGTCCCATCGCGGGTGCATCTGAGCAGTACTTC. This encodes CASSPIAGASEQYF.

This clone was seen a single time. Here the CDR3 DNA reads TGTGCCAGCAGCTCGCAGGGGCTCAACACTGAAGCTTTCTTT. Encoded protein: CASSSQGLNTEAFF. This sequence joins TRBV7-2 and TRBJ1-1, with TRBD1 as a possible D gene (6 bases). The germline gives CDR1 SGHTA, CDR2 FQGNSA. V lost 4 bases, J lost 2 bases, and 11 bases lay in between. The CDR3 is 14 amino acids.

This clone was observed a few times. This chain links TRBV9 with TRBJ2-1, with D perhaps matching TRBD2 (5 bases). The V end lost 0 bases, the J end lost 2 bases, and 12 bases lay between the germline ends. The CDR3 runs 16 residues. Germline CDR1 is SGDLS and CDR2 is YYNGEE. Here the CDR3 DNA reads TGTGCCAGCAGCGTAGCGGGGAATATTGCCTACAATGAGCAGTTCTTC. Encoded protein: CASSVAGNIAYNEQFF.

J is TRBJ2-1 and V is TRBV28, with D perhaps TRBD2 (6 bases). The CDR3 sequence is 17 residues long. Germline V gives CDR1 MDHEN, CDR2 SYDVKM. The germline V and J ends were trimmed by 1 base and 1 base, with 14 bases remaining between them. CDR3 DNA sequence: TGTGCCAGCAGTTTATTGGGACTTCGTCGTTCCTACAATGAGCAGTTCTTC. It translates to CASSLLGLRRSYNEQFF.

V usage is TRBV7-8 and J usage is TRBJ2-5; D gene uncertain. V was shortened by 5 bases and J by 4 bases, with 8 bases between the two germline ends. This CDR3 comprises 12 residues. Looked up from germline, CDR1 is SGHVS and CDR2 is FQNEAQ. The CDR3 loop reads CASSQEGETQYF. CDR3 DNA sequence: TGTGCCAGCAGCCAAGAAGGAGAGACCCAGTACTTC.

The chain has TRBV19 and TRBJ1-1; D call uncertain. CDR1 and CDR2 from the germline V gene are LNHDA and SQIVND (reference sequence). This CDR3 comprises 9 residues. V was trimmed by 7 bases and J by 7 bases, leaving 4 bases between them. CDR3 sequence reads: CASKGEAFF. The CDR3 DNA sequence: TGTGCCAGTAAGGGTGAAGCTTTCTTT.

The V gene is TRBV11-3, the J gene TRBJ1-1; D may be TRBD1 (6 bases). V lost 3 bases to trimming and J lost 4 bases, with 9 bases between them. There are 13 residues in the CDR3. CDR1 and CDR2 (germline): SGHNT, YENEEA. CDR3 amino acids: CASSLDRGTEAFF. For the CDR3, the DNA is TGTGCCAGCAGCTTGGACAGAGGCACTGAAGCTTTCTTT. The full variable domain, rest sourced from reference TRBV11-3 and TRBJ1-1, is EAGVVQSPRYKIIEKKQPVAFWCNPISGHNTLYWYLQNLGQGPELLIRYENEEAVDDSQLPKDRFSAERLKGVDSTLKIQPAELGDSAVYLCASSLDRGTEAFFGQGTRLTVV.